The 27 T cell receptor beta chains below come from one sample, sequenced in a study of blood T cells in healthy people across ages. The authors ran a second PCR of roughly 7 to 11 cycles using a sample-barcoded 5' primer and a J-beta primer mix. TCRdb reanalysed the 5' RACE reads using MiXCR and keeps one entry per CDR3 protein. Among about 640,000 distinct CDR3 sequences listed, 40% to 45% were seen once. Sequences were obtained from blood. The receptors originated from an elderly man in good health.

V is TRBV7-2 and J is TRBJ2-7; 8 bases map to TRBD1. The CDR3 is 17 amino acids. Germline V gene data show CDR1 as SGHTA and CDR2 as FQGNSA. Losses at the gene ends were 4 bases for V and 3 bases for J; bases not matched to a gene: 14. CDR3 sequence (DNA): TGTGCCAGCAGCTCCAACAGAAGACCGGGACAGGACTACGAGCAGTACTTC. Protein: CASSSNRRPGQDYEQYF.

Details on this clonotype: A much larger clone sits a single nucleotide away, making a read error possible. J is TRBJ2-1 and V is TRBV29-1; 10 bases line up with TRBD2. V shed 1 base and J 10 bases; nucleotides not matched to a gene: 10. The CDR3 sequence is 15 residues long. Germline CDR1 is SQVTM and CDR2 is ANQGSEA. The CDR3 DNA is TGCAGCGTTGAAGGGCTAGCGGGGGCCAACTACGAGCAGTTCTTC. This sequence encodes CSVEGLAGANYEQFF.

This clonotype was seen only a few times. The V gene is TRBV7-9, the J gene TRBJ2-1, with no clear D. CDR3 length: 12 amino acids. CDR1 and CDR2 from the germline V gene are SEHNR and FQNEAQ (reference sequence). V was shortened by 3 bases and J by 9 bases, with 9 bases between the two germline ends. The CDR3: CASSLATSEQFF. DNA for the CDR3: TGTGCCAGCAGCTTGGCGACGTCTGAGCAGTTCTTC.

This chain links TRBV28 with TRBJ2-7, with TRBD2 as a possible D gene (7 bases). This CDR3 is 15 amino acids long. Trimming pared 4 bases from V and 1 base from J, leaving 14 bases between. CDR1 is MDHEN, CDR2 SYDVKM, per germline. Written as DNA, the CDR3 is TGTGCCAGCAGTTCCCTTGGGGGGGCTTCCTACGAGCAGTACTTC. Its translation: CASSSLGGASYEQYF.

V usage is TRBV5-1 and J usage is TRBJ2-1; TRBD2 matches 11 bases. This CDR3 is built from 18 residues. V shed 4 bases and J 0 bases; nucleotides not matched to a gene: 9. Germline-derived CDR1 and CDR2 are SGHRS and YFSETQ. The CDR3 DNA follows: TGCGCCAGCAGCAAGACTAGCGGGGCTAAAACCTCCTACAATGAGCAGTTCTTC. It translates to CASSKTSGAKTSYNEQFF. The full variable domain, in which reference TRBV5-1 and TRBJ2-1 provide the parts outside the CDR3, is KAGVTQTPRYLIKTRGQQVTLSCSPISGHRSVSWYQQTPGQGLQFLFEYFSETQRNKGNFPGRFSGRQFSNSRSEMNVSTLELGDSALYLCASSKTSGAKTSYNEQFFGPGTRLTVL.

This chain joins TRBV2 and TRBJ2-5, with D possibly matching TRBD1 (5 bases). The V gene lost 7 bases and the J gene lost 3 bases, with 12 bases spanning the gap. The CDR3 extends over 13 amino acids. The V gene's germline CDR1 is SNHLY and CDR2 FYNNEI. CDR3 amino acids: CASIQDRKETQYF. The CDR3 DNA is TGTGCCAGCATCCAAGACAGAAAAGAGACCCAGTACTTC.

The CDR3 nucleotides read TGCAGTGCTTGGACTAGCGGGGACCCTTGGAATGAGCAGTTCTTC. Its protein is CSAWTSGDPWNEQFF. This sequence joins TRBV20-1 and TRBJ2-1, with TRBD2 identical over 12 bases. Germline V CDR1 and CDR2: DFQATT, SNEGSKA (reference sequence). This CDR3 comprises 15 residues. The V segment lost 5 bases and the J segment 7 bases; nucleotides outside the gene matches: 9.

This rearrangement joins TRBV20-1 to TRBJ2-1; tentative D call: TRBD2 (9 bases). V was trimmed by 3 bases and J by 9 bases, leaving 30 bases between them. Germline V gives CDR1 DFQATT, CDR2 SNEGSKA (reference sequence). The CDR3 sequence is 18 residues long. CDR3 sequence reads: CSARRDRRELSGSCEQFF. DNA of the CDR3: TGCAGTGCTAGGAGGGACAGGAGAGAACTTAGCGGGAGTTGTGAGCAGTTCTTC.

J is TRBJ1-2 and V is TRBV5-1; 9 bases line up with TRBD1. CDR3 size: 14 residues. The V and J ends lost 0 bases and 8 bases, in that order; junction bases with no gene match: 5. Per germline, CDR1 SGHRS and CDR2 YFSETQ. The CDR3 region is CASSLGTGEFGYTF. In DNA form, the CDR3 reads TGCGCCAGCAGCTTGGGGACAGGGGAATTCGGCTACACCTTC. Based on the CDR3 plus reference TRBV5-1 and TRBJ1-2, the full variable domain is KAGVTQTPRYLIKTRGQQVTLSCSPISGHRSVSWYQQTPGQGLQFLFEYFSETQRNKGNFPGRFSGRQFSNSRSEMNVSTLELGDSALYLCASSLGTGEFGYTFGSGTRLTVV.

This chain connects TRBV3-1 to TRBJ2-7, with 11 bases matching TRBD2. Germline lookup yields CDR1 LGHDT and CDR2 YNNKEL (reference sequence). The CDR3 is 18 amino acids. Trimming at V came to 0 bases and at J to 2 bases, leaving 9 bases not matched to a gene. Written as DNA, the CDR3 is TGTGCCAGCAGCCAAGATTTAGCTAGCGGGGGGCCCACCTACGAGCAGTACTTC. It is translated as CASSQDLASGGPTYEQYF.

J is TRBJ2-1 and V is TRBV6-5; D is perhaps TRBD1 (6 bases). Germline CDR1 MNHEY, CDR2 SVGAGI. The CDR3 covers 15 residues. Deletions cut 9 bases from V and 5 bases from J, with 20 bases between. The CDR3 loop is CASYSLGAGNNEQFF. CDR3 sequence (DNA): TGTGCCAGTTATAGTCTGGGGGCCGGGAACAATGAGCAGTTCTTC.

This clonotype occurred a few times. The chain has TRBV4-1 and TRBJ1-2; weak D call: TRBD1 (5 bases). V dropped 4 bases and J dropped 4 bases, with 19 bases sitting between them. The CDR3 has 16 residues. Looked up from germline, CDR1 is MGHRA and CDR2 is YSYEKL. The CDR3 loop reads CASSPVRSQAFYGYTF. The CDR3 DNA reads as TGCGCCAGCAGCCCGGTCCGGTCACAGGCCTTCTATGGCTACACCTTC.

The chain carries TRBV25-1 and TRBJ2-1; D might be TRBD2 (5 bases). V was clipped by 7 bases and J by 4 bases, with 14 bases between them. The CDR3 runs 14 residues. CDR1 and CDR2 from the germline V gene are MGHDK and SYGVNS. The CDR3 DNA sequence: TGTGCCAGCATTAGAGGGAGTGGGTACAATGAGCAGTTCTTC. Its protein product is CASIRGSGYNEQFF.

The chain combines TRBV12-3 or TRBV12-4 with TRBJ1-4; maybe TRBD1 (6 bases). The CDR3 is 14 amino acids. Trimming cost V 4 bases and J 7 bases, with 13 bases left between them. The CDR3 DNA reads TGTGCCAGCAGTTCAGGACAGTCGTCTGAAAAACTGTTTTTT. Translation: CASSSGQSSEKLFF.

The CDR3 spells CCASRGPGSEKLFF. CDR3 DNA sequence: TGCTGCGCCTCTCGGGGACCGGGGTCGGAAAAACTGTTTTTT. V and J are TRBV29-1 and TRBJ1-4, with D perhaps matching TRBD1 (5 bases). The CDR3 runs to 14 residues. Germline lookup yields CDR1 SQVTM and CDR2 ANQGSEA.

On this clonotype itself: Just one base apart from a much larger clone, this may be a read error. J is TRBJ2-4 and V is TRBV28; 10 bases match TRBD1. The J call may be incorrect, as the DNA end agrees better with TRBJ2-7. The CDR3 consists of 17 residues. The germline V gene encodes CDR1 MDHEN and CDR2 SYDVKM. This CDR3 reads CASSGSYGTGDINEQYF. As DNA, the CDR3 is TGTGCCAGCAGTGGGAGTTATGGGACAGGGGACATCAACGAGCAGTACTTC.

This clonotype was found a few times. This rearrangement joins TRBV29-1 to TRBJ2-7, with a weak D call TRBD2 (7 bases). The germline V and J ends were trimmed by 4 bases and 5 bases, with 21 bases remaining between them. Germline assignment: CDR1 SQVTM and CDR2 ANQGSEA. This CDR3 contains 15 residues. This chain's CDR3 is CSVGGRGQGRDEQYF. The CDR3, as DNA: TGCAGCGTTGGTGGACGTGGGCAGGGGAGGGACGAGCAGTACTTC.

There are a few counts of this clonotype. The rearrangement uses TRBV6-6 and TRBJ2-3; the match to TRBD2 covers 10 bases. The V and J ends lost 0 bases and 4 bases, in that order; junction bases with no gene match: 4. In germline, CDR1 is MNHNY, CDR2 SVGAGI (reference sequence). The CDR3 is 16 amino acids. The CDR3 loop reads CASSYSPSGGSDTQYF. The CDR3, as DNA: TGTGCCAGCAGTTACTCCCCTAGCGGGGGTTCAGATACGCAGTATTTT.

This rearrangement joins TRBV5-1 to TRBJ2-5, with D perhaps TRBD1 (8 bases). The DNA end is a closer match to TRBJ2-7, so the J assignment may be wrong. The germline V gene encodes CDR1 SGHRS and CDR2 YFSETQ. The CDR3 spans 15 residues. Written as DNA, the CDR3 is TGCGCCAGCAGCCAGAACAGGGGGGGGCCTTACGAGCAGTACTTC. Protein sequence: CASSQNRGGPYEQYF.

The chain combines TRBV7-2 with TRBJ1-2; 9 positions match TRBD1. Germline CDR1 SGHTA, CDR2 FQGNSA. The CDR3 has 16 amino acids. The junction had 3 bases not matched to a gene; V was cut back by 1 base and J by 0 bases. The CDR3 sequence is CASSLGGDRANYGYTF. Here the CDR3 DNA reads TGTGCCAGCAGCTTAGGGGGGGACAGGGCTAACTATGGCTACACCTTC.

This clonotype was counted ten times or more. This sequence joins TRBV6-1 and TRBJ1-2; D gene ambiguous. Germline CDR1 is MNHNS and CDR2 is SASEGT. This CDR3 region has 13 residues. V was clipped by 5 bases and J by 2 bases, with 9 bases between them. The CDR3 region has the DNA TGTGCCAGCAGTTACAGCGCCAACTATGGCTACACCTTC. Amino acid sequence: CASSYSANYGYTF.

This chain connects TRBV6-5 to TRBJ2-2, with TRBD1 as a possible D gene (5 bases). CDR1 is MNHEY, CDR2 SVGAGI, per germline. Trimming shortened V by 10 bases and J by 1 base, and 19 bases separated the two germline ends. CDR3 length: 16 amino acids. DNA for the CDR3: TGTGCCAACAGCCGATCCATCACAGGGAACACCGGGGAGCTGTTTTTT. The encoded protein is CANSRSITGNTGELFF.

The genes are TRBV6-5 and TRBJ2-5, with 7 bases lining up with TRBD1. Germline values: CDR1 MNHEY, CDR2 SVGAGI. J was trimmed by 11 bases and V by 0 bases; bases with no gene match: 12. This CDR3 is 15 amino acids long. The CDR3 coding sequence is TGTGCCAGCAGTTACTCGACAGGGCTCTCAAGGGAGCAGTACTTC. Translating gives CASSYSTGLSREQYF.

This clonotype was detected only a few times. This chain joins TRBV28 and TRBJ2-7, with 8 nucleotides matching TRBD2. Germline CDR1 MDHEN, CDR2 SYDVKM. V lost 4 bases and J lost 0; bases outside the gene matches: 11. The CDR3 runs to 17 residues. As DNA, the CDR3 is TGTGCCAGCAGTTCCCCCAGCCGTAGCGGGAACTCCTACGAGCAGTACTTC. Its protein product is CASSSPSRSGNSYEQYF. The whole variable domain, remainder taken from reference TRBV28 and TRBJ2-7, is DVKVTQSSRYLVKRTGEKVFLECVQDMDHENMFWYRQDPGLGLRLIYFSYDVKMKEKGDIPEGYSVSREKKERFSLILESASTNQTSMYLCASSSPSRSGNSYEQYFGPGTRLTVT.

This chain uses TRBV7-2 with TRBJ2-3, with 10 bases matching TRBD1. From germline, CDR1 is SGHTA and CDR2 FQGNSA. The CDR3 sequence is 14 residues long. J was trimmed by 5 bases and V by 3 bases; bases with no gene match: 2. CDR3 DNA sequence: TGTGCCAGCAGCTTGGGGACAGGGGTAGATACGCAGTATTTT. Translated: CASSLGTGVDTQYF.

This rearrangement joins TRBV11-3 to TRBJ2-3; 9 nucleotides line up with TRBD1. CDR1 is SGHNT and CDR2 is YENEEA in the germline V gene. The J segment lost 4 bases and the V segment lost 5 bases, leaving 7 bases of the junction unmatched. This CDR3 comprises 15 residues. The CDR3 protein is CASSQRQGGADTQYF. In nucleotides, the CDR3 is TGTGCCAGCAGCCAACGACAGGGGGGCGCAGATACGCAGTATTTT.

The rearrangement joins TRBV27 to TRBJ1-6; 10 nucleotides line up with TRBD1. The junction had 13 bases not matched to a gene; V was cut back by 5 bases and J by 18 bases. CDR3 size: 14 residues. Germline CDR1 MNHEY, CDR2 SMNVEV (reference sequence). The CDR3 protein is CASSTGTGVGPPHF. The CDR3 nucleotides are TGTGCCAGCAGTACCGGGACAGGGGTCGGTCCACCCCACTTT.